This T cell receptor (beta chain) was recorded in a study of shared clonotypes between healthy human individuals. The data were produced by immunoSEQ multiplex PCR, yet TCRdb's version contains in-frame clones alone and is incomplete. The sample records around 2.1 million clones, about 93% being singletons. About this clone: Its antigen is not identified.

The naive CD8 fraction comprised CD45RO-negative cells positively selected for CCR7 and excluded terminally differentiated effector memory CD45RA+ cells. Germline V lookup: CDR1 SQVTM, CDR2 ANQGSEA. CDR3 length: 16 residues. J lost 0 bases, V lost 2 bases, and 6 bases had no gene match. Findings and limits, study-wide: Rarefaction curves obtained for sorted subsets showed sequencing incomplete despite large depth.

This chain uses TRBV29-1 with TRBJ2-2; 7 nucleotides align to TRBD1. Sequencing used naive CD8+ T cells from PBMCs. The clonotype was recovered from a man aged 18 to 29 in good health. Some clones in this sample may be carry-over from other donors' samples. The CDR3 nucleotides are TGCAGCGTTGAACGTCAGGGGACAGCGAACACCGGGGAGCTGTTTTTT. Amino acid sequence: CSVERQGTANTGELFF.